A single sample gave rise to the 9 T cell receptor beta chains below, sequenced in a study of cytomegalovirus exposure and HLA in healthy donors. PCR was performed using 60 Vbeta and 13 Jbeta primers. Only in-frame clones appear in the TCRdb table, and some are missing; sequencing was by immunoSEQ multiplex PCR. Among tens of thousands of clones listed, approximately 74% were seen once. The material sequenced was PBMCs. The receptors stem from a woman in her 30s in good health and CMV-seropositive.

This clone was detected a few times. The chain carries TRBV11-2 and TRBJ1-1; D unclear. Between the trimmed V and J ends, which lost 11 bases and 2 bases, there was a span of 18 bases. The CDR3 runs to 14 residues. Germline CDR1 reads SGHAT; CDR2 reads FQNNGV. CDR3 in amino acids: CAASVTRGNTEAFF. The CDR3 DNA reads TGTGCCGCCAGCGTGACCCGGGGAAACACTGAAGCTTTCTTT. Variable domain in full (rest from reference TRBV11-2 and TRBJ1-1): EAGVAQSPRYKIIEKRQSVAFWCNPISGHATLYWYQQILGQGPKLLIQFQNNGVVDDSQLPKDRFSAERLKGVDSTLKIQPAKLEDSAVYLCAASVTRGNTEAFFGQGTRLTVV.

This clone was detected only a few times. The rearrangement joins TRBV6-5 to TRBJ1-1, with 7 nucleotides matching TRBD1. CDR1 and CDR2 from the germline V gene are MNHEY and SVGAGI. Trimming took 6 bases from V and 3 from J; bases not matched to a gene: 7. The CDR3 loop spans 14 amino acids. CDR3 in DNA: TGTGCCAGCAGCCCGGACAGGAAGCACACTGAAGCTTTCTTT. Translating it yields CASSPDRKHTEAFF.

The chain joins TRBV6-1 to TRBJ2-5, with D possibly being TRBD1 (6 bases). The V end lost 10 bases, the J end lost 0 bases, and 12 bases lay between the germline ends. Germline CDR1 reads MNHNS; CDR2 reads SASEGT. This CDR3 is 13 amino acids long. CDR3 coding DNA: TGTGCCACCTCACAGGGCTACCAAGAGACCCAGTACTTC. This encodes CATSQGYQETQYF.

V gene TRBV28 combines with J gene TRBJ1-1; D not certain. CDR1 is MDHEN, CDR2 SYDVKM, per germline. V was shortened by 2 bases and J by 5 bases, with 6 bases between the two germline ends. CDR3 length equals 12 residues. The CDR3 DNA sequence: TGTGCCAGCAGTTTAAAGGAGACTGAAGCTTTCTTT. Translated, it gives CASSLKETEAFF.

The chain is built from TRBV28 and TRBJ1-4, with a possible D match to TRBD1 (6 bases). The CDR3 loop spans 11 amino acids. The ends were cut back, 11 bases at V and 5 bases at J, with 9 bases in the middle. CDR1 and CDR2 (germline): MDHEN, SYDVKM. The CDR3 bases are TGTGCCGCCGGACAGAATGAAAAACTGTTTTTT. Encoded protein: CAAGQNEKLFF.

This clone was recorded once. The CDR3 is CASSPGVGGYGYTF. Written as DNA, the CDR3 is TGTGCCAGCAGTCCGGGGGTGGGGGGGTATGGCTACACCTTC. The V call is TRBV28, the J call TRBJ1-2, with D possibly TRBD1 on 5 matching bases. Germline V gene lookup returns CDR1 MDHEN and CDR2 SYDVKM. This CDR3 has 14 amino acids. V lost 5 bases and J lost 5, with 15 bases in between.

This clone was seen a single time. The chain couples TRBV30 to TRBJ1-4; 7 positions match TRBD1. This CDR3 has 16 amino acids. In germline, CDR1 is GTSNPN, CDR2 SVGIG (reference sequence). The V gene end was trimmed by 0 bases and the J gene end by 5 bases; junction bases not matched to a gene: 9. DNA for the CDR3: TGTGCCTGGAGTGTAGGAACAGGGGCCTCAAATGAAAAACTGTTTTTT. It is translated as CAWSVGTGASNEKLFF.

The gene calls are TRBV6-5 and TRBJ2-1; 14 bases map to TRBD2. V dropped 2 bases and J dropped 6; count of bases not matched to a gene: 3. CDR1 is MNHEY, CDR2 SVGAGI, per germline. The CDR3 has 16 residues. The CDR3 DNA reads TGTGCCAGCAGTTACGTCGGACTAGCGGGAGGCAATGAGCAGTTCTTC. Residues: CASSYVGLAGGNEQFF.

The chain links TRBV6-5 to TRBJ1-2; the D gene is possibly TRBD1 (6 bases). V was pared by 2 bases and J by 7 bases, with 11 bases between. This CDR3 region has 13 residues. Per germline, CDR1 MNHEY and CDR2 SVGAGI. The CDR3 sequence is CASSYGTRGGYTF. In DNA, the CDR3 is TGTGCCAGCAGTTACGGGACCAGGGGTGGCTACACCTTC.